The 9 T cell receptor beta chains below come from one sample, sequenced in a study of radiotherapy plus CTLA-4 blockade in lung cancer. Sequencing was performed with immunoSEQ multiplex PCR; in TCRdb, only in-frame clones are kept and a portion is missing. The sample lists about 27,000 clones, over 70% occurring once. Sequences were derived from peripheral blood, sampled from a patient treated with radiotherapy plus ipilimumab. The receptors derive from a human donor with non-small cell lung cancer who had stable disease on radiotherapy plus ipilimumab.

This chain links TRBV7-8 with TRBJ2-3; TRBD1 agrees at 10 bases. CDR3 length equals 15 residues. J was trimmed by 5 bases and V by 3 bases; bases with no gene match: 5. Germline CDR1 SGHVS, CDR2 FQNEAQ. Here the CDR3 reads CASSFSGQGKDTQYF. CDR3 bases: TGTGCCAGCAGCTTCTCGGGACAGGGGAAAGATACGCAGTATTTT.

Here the CDR3 reads CASSVSVGPNEQFF. DNA for the CDR3: TGCGCCAGCAGTGTTAGCGTCGGGCCCAATGAGCAGTTCTTC. J is TRBJ2-1 and V is TRBV10-1; D may be TRBD2 (5 bases). CDR1 is WNHNN, CDR2 SYGVQD, per germline (reference sequence). The ends were cut back, 4 bases at V and 6 bases at J, with 13 bases in the middle. The CDR3 contains 14 residues.

The chain uses TRBV4-3 and TRBJ1-3; maybe TRBD1 (6 bases). CDR1 is LGHNA, CDR2 YSLEER, per germline. The CDR3 consists of 19 residues. Trimming shortened V by 0 bases and J by 3 bases, and 21 bases separated the two germline ends. The CDR3 spells CASSQEGGAPGPLGNTIYF. The CDR3 DNA reads TGCGCCAGCAGCCAAGAAGGGGGGGCTCCCGGGCCCCTTGGAAACACCATATATTTT.

The chain combines TRBV5-6 with TRBJ2-2, with D possibly being TRBD1 (7 bases). Deletions cut 1 base from V and 6 bases from J, with 19 bases between. CDR3 length: 17 amino acids. From germline, CDR1 is SGHDT and CDR2 YYEEEE. The CDR3 DNA reads as TGTGCCAGCAGCTTGTATCGAGGAGGGGGCGGCGCCGGGGAGCTGTTTTTT. This translates into CASSLYRGGGGAGELFF.

V is TRBV5-1 and J is TRBJ1-5, with 8 nucleotides matching TRBD1. The CDR3 contains 16 residues. V shed 0 bases, J shed 0 bases, and the junction held 2 bases outside the gene matches. Germline V gives CDR1 SGHRS, CDR2 YFSETQ. The CDR3 here is CASSLVGTGSNQPQHF. DNA for the CDR3: TGCGCCAGCAGCTTGGTAGGGACAGGTAGCAATCAGCCCCAGCATTTT.

A single count supports this clone. CDR3 nucleotides: TGTGCCAGCAGCTTAAGGTGGGGCTTGTACCAAGAGACCCAGTACTTC. Translation: CASSLRWGLYQETQYF. The chain joins TRBV7-2 to TRBJ2-5; a weak D match, TRBD1 (5 bases). This CDR3 has 16 amino acids. CDR1 SGHTA and CDR2 FQGNSA come from the germline V gene. V was cut by 2 bases and J by 0 bases, with 13 bases left in between.

The CDR3 region is CASSELNTEAFF. The CDR3 nucleotides are TGTGCCAGCAGTGAACTGAACACTGAAGCTTTCTTT. The chain is built from TRBV6-1 and TRBJ1-1; the D is unclear. Per germline, CDR1 MNHNS and CDR2 SASEGT. This CDR3 is built from 12 residues. V was trimmed by 2 bases and J by 0 bases, leaving 1 base between them.

The V and J genes are TRBV11-2 and TRBJ2-7; possible D gene TRBD2, 7 bases. CDR3 length: 14 amino acids. The germline V gene encodes CDR1 SGHAT and CDR2 FQNNGV. V dropped 4 bases and J dropped 2 bases, with 12 bases sitting between them. CDR3 coding DNA: TGTGCCAGCAGCTGGGGGGGCTATCCCTACGAGCAGTACTTC. Amino acid sequence: CASSWGGYPYEQYF.

V gene TRBV5-1 combines with J gene TRBJ2-7; 8 nucleotides agree with TRBD2. The germline V gene encodes CDR1 SGHRS and CDR2 YFSETQ. The CDR3 has 14 residues. V lost 2 bases and J lost 6; bases outside the gene matches: 7. Here the CDR3 DNA reads TGCGCCAGCAGCTTCGGGACTAGAGGAGCCGAGCAGTACTTC. This translates into CASSFGTRGAEQYF.